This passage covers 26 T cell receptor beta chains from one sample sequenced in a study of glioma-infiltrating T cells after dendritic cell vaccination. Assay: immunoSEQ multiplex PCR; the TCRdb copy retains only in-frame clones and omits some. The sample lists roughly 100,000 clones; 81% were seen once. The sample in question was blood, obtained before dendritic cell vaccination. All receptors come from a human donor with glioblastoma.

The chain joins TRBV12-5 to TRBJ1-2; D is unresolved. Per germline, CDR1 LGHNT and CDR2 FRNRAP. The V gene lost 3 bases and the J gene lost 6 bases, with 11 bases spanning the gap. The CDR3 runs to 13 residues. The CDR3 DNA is TGTGCTAGTGGTTTTGCCGAGGGCGATGGCTACACCTTC. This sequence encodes CASGFAEGDGYTF. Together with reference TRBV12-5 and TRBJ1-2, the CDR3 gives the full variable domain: DARVTQTPRHKVTEMGQEVTMRCQPILGHNTVFWYRQTMMQGLELLAYFRNRAPLDDSGMPKDRFSAEMPDATLATLKIQPSEPRDSAVYFCASGFAEGDGYTFGSGTRLTVV.

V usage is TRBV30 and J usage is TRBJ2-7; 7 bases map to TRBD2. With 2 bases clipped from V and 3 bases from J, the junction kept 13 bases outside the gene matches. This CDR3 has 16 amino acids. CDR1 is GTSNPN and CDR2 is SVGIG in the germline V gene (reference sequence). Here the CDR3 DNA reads TGTGCCTGGAGTCCTGAACGCGCAGGGAGGGTCTACGAGCAGTACTTC. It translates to CAWSPERAGRVYEQYF.

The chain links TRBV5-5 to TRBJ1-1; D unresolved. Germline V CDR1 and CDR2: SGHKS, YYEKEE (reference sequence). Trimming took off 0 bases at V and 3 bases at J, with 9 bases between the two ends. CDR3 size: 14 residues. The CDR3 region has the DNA TGTGCCAGCAGCTTGGTCACTCGGGACACTGAAGCTTTCTTT. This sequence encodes CASSLVTRDTEAFF.

CDR3 DNA: TGTGCCAGCCGCAAGTATACGGGGAGTTACACCGGGGAGCTGTTTTTT. It specifies CASRKYTGSYTGELFF. V and J are TRBV7-2 and TRBJ2-2, with D possibly being TRBD2 (5 bases). The V and J ends lost 8 bases and 3 bases respectively, with 19 bases between them. Germline CDR1 reads SGHTA; CDR2 reads FQGNSA. There are 16 residues in the CDR3.

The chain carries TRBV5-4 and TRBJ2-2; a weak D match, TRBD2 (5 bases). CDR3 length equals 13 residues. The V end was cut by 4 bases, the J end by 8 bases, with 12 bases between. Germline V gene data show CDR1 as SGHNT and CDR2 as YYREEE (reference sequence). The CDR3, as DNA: TGTGCCAGCAGCCCTCCAGGACTTGGGGAGCTGTTTTTT. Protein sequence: CASSPPGLGELFF. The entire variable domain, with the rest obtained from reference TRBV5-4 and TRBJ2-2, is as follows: ETGVTQSPTHLIKTRGQQVTLRCSSQSGHNTVSWYQQALGQGPQFIFQYYREEENGRGNFPPRFSGLQFPNYSSELNVNALELDDSALYLCASSPPGLGELFFGEGSRLTVL.

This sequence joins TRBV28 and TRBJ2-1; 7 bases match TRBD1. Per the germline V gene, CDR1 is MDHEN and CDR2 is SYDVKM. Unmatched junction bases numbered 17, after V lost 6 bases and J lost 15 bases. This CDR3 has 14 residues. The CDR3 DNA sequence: TGTGCCAGCAGACCCACAGGGGACGCGAAAAGAGGGTTCTTC. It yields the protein CASRPTGDAKRGFF.

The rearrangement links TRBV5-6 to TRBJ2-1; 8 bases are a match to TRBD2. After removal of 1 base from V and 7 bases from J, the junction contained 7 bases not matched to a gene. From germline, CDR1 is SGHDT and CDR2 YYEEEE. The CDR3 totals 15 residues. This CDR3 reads CASSLSGGYRNEQFF. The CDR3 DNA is TGTGCCAGCAGCTTGAGCGGGGGCTACAGAAATGAGCAGTTCTTC.

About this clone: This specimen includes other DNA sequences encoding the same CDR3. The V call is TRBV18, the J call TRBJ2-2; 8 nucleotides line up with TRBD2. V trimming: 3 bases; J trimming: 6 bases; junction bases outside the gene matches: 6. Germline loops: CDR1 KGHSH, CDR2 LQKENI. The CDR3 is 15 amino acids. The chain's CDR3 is CASSPGLAGAGELFF. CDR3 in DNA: TGTGCCAGCTCACCCGGACTAGCAGGGGCCGGGGAGCTGTTTTTT. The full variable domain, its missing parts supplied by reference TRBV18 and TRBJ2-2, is NAGVMQNPRHLVRRRGQEARLRCSPMKGHSHVYWYRQLPEEGLKFMVYLQKENIIDESGMPKERFSAEFPKEGPSILRIQQVVRGDSAAYFCASSPGLAGAGELFFGEGSRLTVL.

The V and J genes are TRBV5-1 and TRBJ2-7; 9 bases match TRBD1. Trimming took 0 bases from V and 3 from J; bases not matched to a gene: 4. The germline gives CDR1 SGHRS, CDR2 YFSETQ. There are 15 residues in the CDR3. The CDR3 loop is CASSLGLTGGYEQYF. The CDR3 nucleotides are TGCGCCAGCAGCTTGGGGTTGACAGGGGGCTACGAGCAGTACTTC.

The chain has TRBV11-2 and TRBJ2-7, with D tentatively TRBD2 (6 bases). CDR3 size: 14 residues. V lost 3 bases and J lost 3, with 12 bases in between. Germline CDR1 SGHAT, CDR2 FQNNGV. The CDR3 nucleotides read TGTGCCAGCAGCTTCAACGCGGGGATCTACGAGCAGTACTTC. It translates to CASSFNAGIYEQYF.

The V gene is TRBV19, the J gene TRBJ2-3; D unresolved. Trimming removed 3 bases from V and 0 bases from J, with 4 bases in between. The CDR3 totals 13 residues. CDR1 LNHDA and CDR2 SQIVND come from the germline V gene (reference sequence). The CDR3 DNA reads TGTGCCAGTAGTATCCAGAGCACAGATACGCAGTATTTT. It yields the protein CASSIQSTDTQYF.

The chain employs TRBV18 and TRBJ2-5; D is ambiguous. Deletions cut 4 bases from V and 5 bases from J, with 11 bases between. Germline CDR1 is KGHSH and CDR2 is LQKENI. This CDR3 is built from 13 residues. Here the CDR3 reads CASSRSGMETQYF. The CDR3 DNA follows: TGTGCCAGCTCACGGTCCGGTATGGAGACCCAGTACTTC.

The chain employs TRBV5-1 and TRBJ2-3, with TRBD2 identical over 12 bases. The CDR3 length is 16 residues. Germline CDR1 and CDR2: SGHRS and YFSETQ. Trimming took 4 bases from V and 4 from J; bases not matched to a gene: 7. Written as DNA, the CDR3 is TGCGCCAGCAGCCAGTCTAGCGGGGGGGTGGCAGATACGCAGTATTTT. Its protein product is CASSQSSGGVADTQYF. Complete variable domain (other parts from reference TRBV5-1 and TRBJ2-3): KAGVTQTPRYLIKTRGQQVTLSCSPISGHRSVSWYQQTPGQGLQFLFEYFSETQRNKGNFPGRFSGRQFSNSRSEMNVSTLELGDSALYLCASSQSSGGVADTQYFGPGTRLTVL.

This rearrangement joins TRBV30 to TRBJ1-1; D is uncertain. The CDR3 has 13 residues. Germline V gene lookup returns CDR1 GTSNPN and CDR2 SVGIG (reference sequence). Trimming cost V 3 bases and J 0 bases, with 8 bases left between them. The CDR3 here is CAWSGDMNTEAFF. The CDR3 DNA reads TGTGCCTGGAGCGGGGATATGAACACTGAAGCTTTCTTT.

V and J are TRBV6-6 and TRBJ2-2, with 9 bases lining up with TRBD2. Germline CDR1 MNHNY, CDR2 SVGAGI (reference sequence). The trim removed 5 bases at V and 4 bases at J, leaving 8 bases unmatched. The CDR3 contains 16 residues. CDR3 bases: TGTGCCAGCAGTGCGTCTAGCGGGGCATTCACCGGGGAGCTGTTTTTT. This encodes CASSASSGAFTGELFF.

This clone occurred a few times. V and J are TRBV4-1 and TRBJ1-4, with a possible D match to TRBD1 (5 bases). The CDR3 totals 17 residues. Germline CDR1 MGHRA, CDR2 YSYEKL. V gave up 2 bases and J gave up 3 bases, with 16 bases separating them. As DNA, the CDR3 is TGCGCCAGCAGCCAACTGACGCTGGGGCCATCTAATGAAAAACTGTTTTTT. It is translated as CASSQLTLGPSNEKLFF.

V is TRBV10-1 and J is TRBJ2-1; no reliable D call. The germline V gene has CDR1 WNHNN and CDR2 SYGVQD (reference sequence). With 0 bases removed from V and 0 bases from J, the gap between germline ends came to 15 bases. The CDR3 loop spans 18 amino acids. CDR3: CASSESLYQKSSYNEQFF. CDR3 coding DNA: TGCGCCAGCAGTGAGTCCTTATATCAAAAGAGCTCCTACAATGAGCAGTTCTTC.

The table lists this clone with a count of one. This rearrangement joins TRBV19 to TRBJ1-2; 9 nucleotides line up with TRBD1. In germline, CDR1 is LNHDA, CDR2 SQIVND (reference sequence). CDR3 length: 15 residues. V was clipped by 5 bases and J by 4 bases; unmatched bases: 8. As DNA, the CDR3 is TGTGCCAGTAGTCTCACCGGGACAGGGAGCTATGGCTACACCTTC. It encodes CASSLTGTGSYGYTF.

DNA of the CDR3: TGTGCCAGCAGCCGCGCTTATTTAAGGAACACTGAAGCTTTCTTT. Protein sequence: CASSRAYLRNTEAFF. The rearrangement uses TRBV6-5 and TRBJ1-1; no reliable D call. Trimming shortened V by 6 bases and J by 1 base, and 15 bases separated the two germline ends. CDR3 length: 15 amino acids. In germline, CDR1 is MNHEY, CDR2 SVGAGI.

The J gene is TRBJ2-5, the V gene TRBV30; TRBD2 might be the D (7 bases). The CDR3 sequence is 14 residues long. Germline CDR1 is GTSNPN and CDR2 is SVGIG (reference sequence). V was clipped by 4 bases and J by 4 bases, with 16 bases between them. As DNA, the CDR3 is TGTGCCTGGACCCGTAGGGGGGGTGGAGAGACCCAGTACTTC. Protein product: CAWTRRGGGETQYF.

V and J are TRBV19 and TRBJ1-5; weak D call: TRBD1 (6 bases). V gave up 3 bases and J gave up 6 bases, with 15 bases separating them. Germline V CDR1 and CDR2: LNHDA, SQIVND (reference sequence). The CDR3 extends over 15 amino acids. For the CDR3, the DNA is TGTGCCAGTAGTATCTCAGCGGGGGGCGGTCAGCCCCAGCATTTT. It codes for CASSISAGGGQPQHF.

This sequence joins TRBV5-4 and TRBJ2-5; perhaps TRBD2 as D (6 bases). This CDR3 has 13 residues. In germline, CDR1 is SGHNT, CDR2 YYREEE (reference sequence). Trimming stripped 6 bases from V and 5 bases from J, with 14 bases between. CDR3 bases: TGTGCCAGCATGGAGGGACCAGGGGAGACCCAGTACTTC. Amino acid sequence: CASMEGPGETQYF.

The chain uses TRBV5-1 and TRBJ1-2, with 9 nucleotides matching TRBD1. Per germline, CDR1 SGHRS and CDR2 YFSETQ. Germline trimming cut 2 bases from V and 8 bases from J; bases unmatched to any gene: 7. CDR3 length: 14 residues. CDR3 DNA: TGCGCCAGCAGCTTTGGTACAGGGGGCGACGGCTACACCTTC. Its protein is CASSFGTGGDGYTF.

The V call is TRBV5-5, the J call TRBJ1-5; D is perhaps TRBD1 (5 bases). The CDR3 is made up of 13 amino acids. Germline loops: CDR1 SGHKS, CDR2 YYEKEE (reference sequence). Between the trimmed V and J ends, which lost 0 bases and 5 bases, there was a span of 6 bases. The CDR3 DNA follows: TGTGCCAGCAGCTTGGTGGGGCATCAGCCCCAGCATTTT. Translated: CASSLVGHQPQHF.

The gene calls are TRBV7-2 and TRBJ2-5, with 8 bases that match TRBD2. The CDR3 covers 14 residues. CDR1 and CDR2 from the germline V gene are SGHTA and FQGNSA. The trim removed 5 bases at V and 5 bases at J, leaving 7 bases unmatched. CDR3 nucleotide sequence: TGTGCCAGCAGCGTCGGGGGGGCCCGTGAGACCCAGTACTTC. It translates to CASSVGGARETQYF.

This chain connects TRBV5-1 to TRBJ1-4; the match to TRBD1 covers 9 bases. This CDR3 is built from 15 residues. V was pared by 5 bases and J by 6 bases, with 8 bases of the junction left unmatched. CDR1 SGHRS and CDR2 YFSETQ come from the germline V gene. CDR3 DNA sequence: TGCGCCAGCAGTAAAACAGGGGGCGAGGATGAAAAACTGTTTTTT. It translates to CASSKTGGEDEKLFF.